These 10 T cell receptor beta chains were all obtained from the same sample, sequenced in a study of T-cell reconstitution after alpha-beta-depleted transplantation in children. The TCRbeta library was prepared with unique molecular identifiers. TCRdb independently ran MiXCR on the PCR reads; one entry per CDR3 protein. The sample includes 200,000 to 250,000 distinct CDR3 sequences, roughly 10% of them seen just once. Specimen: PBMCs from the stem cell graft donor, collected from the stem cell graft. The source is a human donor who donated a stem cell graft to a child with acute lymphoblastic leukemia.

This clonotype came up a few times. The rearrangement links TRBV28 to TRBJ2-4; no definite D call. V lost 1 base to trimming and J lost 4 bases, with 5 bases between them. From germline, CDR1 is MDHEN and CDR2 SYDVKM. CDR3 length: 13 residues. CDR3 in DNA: TGTGCCAGCAGTTTATTCTTGAAAAACATTCAGTACTTC. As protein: CASSLFLKNIQYF.

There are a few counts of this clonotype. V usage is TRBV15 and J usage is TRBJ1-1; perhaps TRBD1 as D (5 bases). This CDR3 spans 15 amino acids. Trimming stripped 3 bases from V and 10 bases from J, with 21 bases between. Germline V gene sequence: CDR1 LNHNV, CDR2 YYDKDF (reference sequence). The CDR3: CATSSQRTSARGAFF. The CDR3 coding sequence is TGTGCCACCAGCAGCCAACGGACATCCGCACGCGGAGCTTTCTTT.

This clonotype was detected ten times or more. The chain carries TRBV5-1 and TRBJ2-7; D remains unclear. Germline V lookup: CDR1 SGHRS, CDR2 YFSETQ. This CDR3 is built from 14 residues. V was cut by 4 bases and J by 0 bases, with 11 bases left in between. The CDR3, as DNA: TGCGCCAGCAGCCCTCGCCCAAGCTCCTACGAGCAGTACTTC. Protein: CASSPRPSSYEQYF.

The CDR3 spells CASSPQGFPNTEAFF. CDR3 nucleotide sequence: TGTGCCAGCAGCCCGCAGGGGTTTCCGAACACTGAAGCTTTCTTT. The J gene is TRBJ1-1, the V gene TRBV7-2; possibly TRBD1 for D (6 bases). V lost 5 bases and J lost 1, with 14 bases in between. The CDR3 length is 15 residues. CDR1 SGHTA and CDR2 FQGNSA come from the germline V gene. The full variable domain, in which reference TRBV7-2 and TRBJ1-1 provide the parts outside the CDR3, is GAGVSQSPSNKVTEKGKDVELRCDPISGHTALYWYRQSLGQGLEFLIYFQGNSAPDKSGLPSDRFSAERTGGSVSTLTIQRTQQEDSAVYLCASSPQGFPNTEAFFGQGTRLTVV.

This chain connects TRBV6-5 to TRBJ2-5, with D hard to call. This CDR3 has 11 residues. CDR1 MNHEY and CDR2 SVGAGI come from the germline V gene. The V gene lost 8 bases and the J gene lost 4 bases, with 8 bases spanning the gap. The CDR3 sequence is CASFLGETQYF. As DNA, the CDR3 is TGTGCCAGCTTTTTGGGAGAGACCCAGTACTTC.

CDR3: CASSLGTRLETQYF. As DNA, the CDR3 is TGTGCCAGCAGCCTAGGGACTAGGTTAGAGACCCAGTACTTC. V and J are TRBV5-5 and TRBJ2-5; 8 bases are a match to TRBD2. With 4 bases clipped from V and 4 bases from J, the junction kept 6 bases outside the gene matches. Germline V lookup: CDR1 SGHKS, CDR2 YYEKEE (reference sequence). This CDR3 has 14 residues.

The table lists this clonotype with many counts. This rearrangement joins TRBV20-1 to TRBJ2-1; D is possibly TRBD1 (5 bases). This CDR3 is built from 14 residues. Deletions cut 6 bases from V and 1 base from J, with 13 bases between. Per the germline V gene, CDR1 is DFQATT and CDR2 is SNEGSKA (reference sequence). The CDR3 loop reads CSARLGLSYNEQFF. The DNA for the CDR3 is TGCAGTGCCAGGTTGGGGCTTTCCTACAATGAGCAGTTCTTC.

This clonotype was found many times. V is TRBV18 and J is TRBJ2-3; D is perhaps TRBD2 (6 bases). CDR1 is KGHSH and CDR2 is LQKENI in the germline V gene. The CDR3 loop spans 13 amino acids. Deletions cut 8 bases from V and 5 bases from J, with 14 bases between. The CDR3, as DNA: TGTGCCAGCGGATCTGGAGGGAGAGATACGCAGTATTTT. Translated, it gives CASGSGGRDTQYF.

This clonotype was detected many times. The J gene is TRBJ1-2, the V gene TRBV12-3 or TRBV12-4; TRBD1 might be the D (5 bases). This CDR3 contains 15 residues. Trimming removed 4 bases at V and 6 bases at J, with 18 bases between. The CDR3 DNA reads TGTGCCAGCAGTTCCCGACTTCAGGGTTTCGATGGCTACACCTTC. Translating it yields CASSSRLQGFDGYTF.

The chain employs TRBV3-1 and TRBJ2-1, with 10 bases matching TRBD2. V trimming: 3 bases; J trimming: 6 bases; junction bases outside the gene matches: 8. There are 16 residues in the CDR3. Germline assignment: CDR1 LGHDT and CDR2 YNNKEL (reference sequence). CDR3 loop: CASSQGSGGLGNEQFF. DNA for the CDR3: TGTGCCAGCAGCCAGGGTAGCGGGGGGCTTGGCAATGAGCAGTTCTTC.